One sample yielded the 32 T cell receptor beta chains listed below, sequenced in a study of blood T cell repertoires in COVID-19. Only in-frame clones appear in the TCRdb table, and some are missing; sequencing was by immunoSEQ multiplex PCR. The sample contains 40,000 to 55,000 clones, 60% to 80% of which appear only once. The source material was PBMCs or T cells enriched from blood (not recorded which). All receptors come from a woman between 45 and 60 years old with acute COVID-19.

V usage is TRBV6-5 and J usage is TRBJ2-2; 7 positions match TRBD2. This CDR3 region has 15 residues. From germline, CDR1 is MNHEY and CDR2 SVGAGI. The V gene end was trimmed by 7 bases and the J gene end by 2 bases; junction bases not matched to a gene: 7. The CDR3 loop is CASKRSGENTGELFF. In DNA, the CDR3 is TGTGCCAGCAAGCGCAGCGGGGAAAACACCGGGGAGCTGTTTTTT.

The chain links TRBV15 to TRBJ1-5; TRBD1 might be the D (6 bases). V lost 0 bases and J 2 bases, leaving 14 bases between the germline ends. The V gene's germline CDR1 is LNHNV and CDR2 YYDKDF (reference sequence). The CDR3 is made up of 17 amino acids. CDR3 in amino acids: CATSRDPGQSRNQPQHF. CDR3 in DNA: TGTGCCACCAGCAGAGATCCCGGACAGTCCCGCAATCAGCCCCAGCATTTT. Full variable domain (remainder filled in from reference TRBV15 and TRBJ1-5): DAMVIQNPRYQVTQFGKPVTLSCSQTLNHNVMYWYQQKSSQAPKLLFHYYDKDFNNEADTPDNFQSRRPNTSFCFLDIRSPGLGDTAMYLCATSRDPGQSRNQPQHFGDGTRLSIL.

The chain carries TRBV11-3 and TRBJ2-1; D ambiguous. Trimming cost V 1 base and J 4 bases, with 8 bases left between them. The CDR3 runs 14 residues. Germline V gene lookup returns CDR1 SGHNT and CDR2 YENEEA. The CDR3 nucleotides read TGTGCCAGCAGCTTAGCTATCGGTTACAATGAGCAGTTCTTC. Its translation is CASSLAIGYNEQFF.

The chain couples TRBV4-2 to TRBJ2-6, with D uncertain. CDR3 size: 15 residues. Deletions cut 1 base from V and 2 bases from J, with 6 bases between. Germline values: CDR1 LGHNA, CDR2 YNFKEQ. The DNA for the CDR3 is TGTGCCAGCAGCCAAGGACTGCCTGGGGCCAACGTCCTGACTTTC. This translates into CASSQGLPGANVLTF.

This chain joins TRBV10-3 and TRBJ1-5; tentative D call: TRBD1 (5 bases). Trimming shortened V by 7 bases and J by 4 bases, and 11 bases separated the two germline ends. The CDR3 has 13 amino acids. CDR1 is ENHRY and CDR2 is SYGVKD in the germline V gene. The CDR3 sequence is CAITADSNQPQHF. The CDR3, as DNA: TGTGCCATCACCGCCGACAGTAATCAGCCCCAGCATTTT.

This sequence joins TRBV4-2 and TRBJ2-5; maybe TRBD2 (6 bases). V was trimmed by 1 base and J by 3 bases, leaving 9 bases between them. The V gene's germline CDR1 is LGHNA and CDR2 YNFKEQ. The CDR3 is 14 residues long. The CDR3 loop reads CASSQGSGEETQYF. CDR3 nucleotides: TGTGCCAGCAGCCAAGGGTCGGGGGAAGAGACCCAGTACTTC.

In its sample, this clone was seen once. V gene TRBV5-3 combines with J gene TRBJ2-1; tentatively, D is TRBD2 (6 bases). TRBV5-3 is an open reading frame, and its role is uncertain. V was trimmed by 2 bases and J by 7 bases, leaving 19 bases between them. The CDR3 loop spans 16 amino acids. DNA for the CDR3: TGTGCCAGAAGCTTCCCAACGGGACCCGCGGGAAATGAGCAGTTCTTC. The encoded protein is CARSFPTGPAGNEQFF.

V is TRBV28 and J is TRBJ1-2; D is undetermined. The CDR3 contains 15 residues. CDR1 and CDR2 from the germline V gene are MDHEN and SYDVKM. V lost 1 base and J lost 3, with 12 bases in between. CDR3 sequence: CASSLFGTSYYGYTF. The CDR3 DNA reads TGTGCCAGCAGTTTATTCGGTACCTCATACTATGGCTACACCTTC.

The genes are TRBV18 and TRBJ1-2, with 8 bases lining up with TRBD1. V gave up 2 bases and J gave up 0 bases; unmatched junction bases: 5. Germline assignment: CDR1 KGHSH and CDR2 LQKENI. The CDR3 is 16 residues long. In DNA form, the CDR3 reads TGTGCCAGCTCACCAGGTACAGGGGGAACTAACTATGGCTACACCTTC. It yields the protein CASSPGTGGTNYGYTF.

CDR3: CASSLDRYEQFF. For the CDR3, the DNA is TGTGCCAGCAGCTTAGACAGGTATGAGCAGTTCTTC. This chain connects TRBV7-9 to TRBJ2-1, with D perhaps TRBD1 (5 bases). Germline lookup yields CDR1 SEHNR and CDR2 FQNEAQ (reference sequence). The CDR3 has 12 amino acids. Trimming removed 1 base from V and 8 bases from J, with 6 bases in between. The full variable domain, its missing parts supplied by reference TRBV7-9 and TRBJ2-1, is DTGVSQNPRHKITKRGQNVTFRCDPISEHNRLYWYRQTLGQGPEFLTYFQNEAQLEKSRLLSDRFSAERPKGSFSTLEIQRTEQGDSAMYLCASSLDRYEQFFGPGTRLTVL.

The rearrangement joins TRBV3-1 (or the pseudogene TRBV3-2) to TRBJ1-1, with D unresolved. V lost 2 bases and J 6 bases, leaving 13 bases between the germline ends. The CDR3 has 14 amino acids. Germline CDR1 is LGHDT and CDR2 is YNNKEL (reference sequence). CDR3 in DNA: TGTGCCAGCAGCCAATCCCGGGAGGGTGCTGAAGCTTTCTTT. Encoded protein: CASSQSREGAEAFF.

The chain recombines TRBV30 with TRBJ1-2, with 8 bases identical to TRBD1. The germline V gene has CDR1 GTSNPN and CDR2 SVGIG (reference sequence). The CDR3 has 13 residues. V trimming: 0 bases; J trimming: 6 bases; junction bases outside the gene matches: 3. The CDR3 spells CAWSVGQVNGYTF. Written as DNA, the CDR3 is TGTGCCTGGAGTGTGGGACAGGTCAATGGCTACACCTTC. Full variable domain (missing parts from reference TRBV30 and TRBJ1-2): SQTIHQWPATLVQPVGSPLSLECTVEGTSNPNLYWYRQAAGRGLQLLFYSVGIGQISSEVPQNLSASRPQDRQFILSSKKLLLSDSGFYLCAWSVGQVNGYTFGSGTRLTVV.

This chain joins TRBV5-1 and TRBJ1-2, with TRBD1 matching over 10 bases. With 4 bases clipped from V and 4 bases from J, the junction kept 7 bases outside the gene matches. The CDR3 totals 15 residues. CDR1 is SGHRS and CDR2 is YFSETQ in the germline V gene. The CDR3 region is CASSRPGQGIYGYTF. The CDR3 DNA sequence: TGCGCCAGCAGCAGACCGGGACAGGGGATCTATGGCTACACCTTC.

The chain couples TRBV18 to TRBJ1-1; a weak D match, TRBD1 (5 bases). From germline, CDR1 is KGHSH and CDR2 LQKENI. V shed 1 base and J shed 8 bases, with 8 bases lying between them. The CDR3 is 12 residues long. The CDR3 DNA is TGTGCCAGCTCACCACAGGGGTTGGAAGCTTTCTTT. As protein: CASSPQGLEAFF.

This clone has just one count. V gene TRBV5-4 combines with J gene TRBJ2-5, with D perhaps TRBD1 (5 bases). Germline V gene data show CDR1 as SGHNT and CDR2 as YYREEE (reference sequence). This CDR3 region has 14 residues. V gave up 0 bases and J gave up 4 bases, with 10 bases separating them. Here the CDR3 DNA reads TGTGCCAGCAGCTTGGCTGACAGCTCAGAGACCCAGTACTTC. Its protein is CASSLADSSETQYF.

The V call is TRBV2, the J call TRBJ1-5; D perhaps matches TRBD1 (5 bases). Germline assignment: CDR1 SNHLY and CDR2 FYNNEI. V was cut by 3 bases and J by 6 bases, with 15 bases left in between. This CDR3 comprises 15 residues. CDR3 sequence reads: CASSEGQGMFQPQHF. CDR3 nucleotide sequence: TGTGCCAGCAGTGAGGGGCAGGGAATGTTTCAGCCCCAGCATTTT.

The chain has TRBV24-1 and TRBJ1-2; the D is unclear. V gave up 12 bases and J gave up 14 bases, with 21 bases separating them. The germline CDR1 and CDR2 sequences are KGHDR and SFDVKD. The CDR3 loop spans 11 amino acids. CDR3 nucleotides: TGTGCCCCCCCAGGTACGCTGGGCTCAACCTTC. Translating it yields CAPPGTLGSTF.

This chain links TRBV3-1 (or the pseudogene TRBV3-2) with TRBJ2-7; possibly TRBD1 for D (7 bases). The germline V gene has CDR1 LGHDT and CDR2 YNNKEL (reference sequence). V was trimmed by 0 bases and J by 2 bases, leaving 17 bases between them. The CDR3 is 17 amino acids. CDR3 nucleotides: TGTGCCAGCAGCCAAGATCGGAGGGGGCCACTAACCTACGAGCAGTACTTC. Amino acids: CASSQDRRGPLTYEQYF.

This clone has just a few counts. V usage is TRBV5-1 and J usage is TRBJ1-4; D is unresolved. Trimming removed 0 bases from V and 4 bases from J, with 13 bases in between. The germline CDR1 and CDR2 sequences are SGHRS and YFSETQ. CDR3 length: 16 residues. The CDR3 DNA is TGCGCCAGCAGCTTGGACCCCCAGGTGTATAATGAAAAACTGTTTTTT. Its protein is CASSLDPQVYNEKLFF.

The chain links TRBV19 to TRBJ1-1; 10 nucleotides align to TRBD1. This CDR3 is 14 amino acids long. From germline, CDR1 is LNHDA and CDR2 SQIVND (reference sequence). V was pared by 9 bases and J by 4 bases, with 8 bases of the junction left unmatched. The CDR3 is CASHRTGGSTEAFF. CDR3 coding DNA: TGTGCCAGCCATAGGACAGGGGGGAGCACTGAAGCTTTCTTT.

In this sample, this clone turned up a few times. This chain connects TRBV21-1 to TRBJ1-2. TRBV21-1 is listed as a pseudogene. This CDR3 has 9 residues. The CDR3 loop reads CASSTGYTF. The CDR3 DNA is TGTGCCAGCAGCACGGGCTACACCTTC.

This chain connects TRBV5-6 to TRBJ2-4, with D possibly matching TRBD2 (5 bases). CDR1 and CDR2 (germline): SGHDT, YYEEEE. V was pared by 4 bases and J by 0 bases, with 20 bases between. The CDR3 extends over 18 amino acids. CDR3 coding DNA: TGTGCCAGCAGCCCCGGGCCCGGAGTGACTATAGCCAAAAACATTCAGTACTTC. Protein: CASSPGPGVTIAKNIQYF.

V and J are TRBV27 and TRBJ1-2, with TRBD1 matching 8 bases. Unmatched junction bases numbered 10, after V lost 6 bases and J lost 7 bases. Germline CDR1 MNHEY, CDR2 SMNVEV (reference sequence). This CDR3 spans 14 amino acids. The CDR3 here is CASSPTGAIRGYTF. As DNA, the CDR3 is TGTGCCAGCAGCCCGACAGGGGCAATTCGTGGCTACACCTTC.

This chain links TRBV29-1 with TRBJ2-3; no clear D gene. Trimming removed 2 bases from V and 1 base from J, with 4 bases in between. Per germline, CDR1 SQVTM and CDR2 ANQGSEA. The CDR3 consists of 12 residues. The DNA for the CDR3 is TGCAGCGTTGAAACAGGCACAGATACGCAGTATTTT. Its translation: CSVETGTDTQYF.

The V and J genes are TRBV3-1 (or the pseudogene TRBV3-2) and TRBJ1-5; D may be TRBD1 (5 bases). This CDR3 contains 15 residues. Germline V CDR1 and CDR2: LGHDT, YNNKEL (reference sequence). Trimming shortened V by 3 bases and J by 3 bases, and 12 bases separated the two germline ends. CDR3 DNA sequence: TGTGCCAGCAGCCAGGGAGGGGTCTTCAATCAGCCCCAGCATTTT. Amino acid sequence: CASSQGGVFNQPQHF.

This clone was observed a handful of times. The chain uses TRBV6-5 and TRBJ1-5, with D perhaps matching TRBD1 (6 bases). CDR3 length: 13 amino acids. Trimming cost V 5 bases and J 4 bases, with 9 bases left between them. Germline V gene sequence: CDR1 MNHEY, CDR2 SVGAGI. CDR3 protein: CASSRQENQPQHF. CDR3 nucleotide sequence: TGTGCCAGCAGTCGACAGGAAAATCAGCCCCAGCATTTT.

The J gene is TRBJ1-6, the V gene TRBV10-3; the D gene is possibly TRBD1 (6 bases). The CDR3 covers 13 residues. V lost 10 bases, J lost 10 bases, and 17 bases lay in between. Germline assignment: CDR1 ENHRY and CDR2 SYGVKD. CDR3 coding DNA: TGTGCCACCGGGGACAACGGTAACTCACCCCTCCACTTT. This translates into CATGDNGNSPLHF.

The chain combines TRBV6-4 with TRBJ2-1; 9 nucleotides agree with TRBD1. Germline CDR1 and CDR2: MRHNA and SNTAGT. Trimming took 4 bases from V and 8 from J; bases not matched to a gene: 6. This CDR3 is built from 14 residues. Here the CDR3 DNA reads TGTGCCAGCAGTGGGACAGGGGAGGAGGATGAGCAGTTCTTC. It is translated as CASSGTGEEDEQFF.

The chain recombines TRBV18 with TRBJ1-2; the D gene is possibly TRBD1 (5 bases). The germline gives CDR1 KGHSH, CDR2 LQKENI. The CDR3 length is 16 residues. V was shortened by 3 bases and J by 8 bases, with 22 bases between the two germline ends. Here the CDR3 DNA reads TGTGCCAGCTCACCGGACACCTCTCGAACCCTTCCCGGCTACACCTTC. As protein: CASSPDTSRTLPGYTF.

The chain carries TRBV9 and TRBJ2-3; 11 bases match TRBD2. V lost 0 bases, J lost 4 bases, and 1 base stayed unmatched. CDR1 SGDLS and CDR2 YYNGEE come from the germline V gene. The CDR3 extends over 15 amino acids. Here the CDR3 DNA reads TGTGCCAGCAGCGTAGCTAGCGGGGGGTCAGATACGCAGTATTTT. It is translated as CASSVASGGSDTQYF.

This chain joins TRBV15 and TRBJ1-5; 8 nucleotides agree with TRBD1. Germline trimming cut 3 bases from V and 7 bases from J; bases unmatched to any gene: 5. The CDR3 is 14 amino acids. Germline CDR1 and CDR2: LNHNV and YYDKDF (reference sequence). CDR3 sequence reads: CATSRTGVWQPQHF. The CDR3, as DNA: TGTGCCACCAGCAGGACAGGGGTTTGGCAGCCCCAGCATTTT.

J is TRBJ2-1 and V is TRBV7-2, with 12 bases that match TRBD2. This CDR3 contains 16 residues. The V gene's germline CDR1 is SGHTA and CDR2 FQGNSA. V lost 5 bases, J lost 4 bases, and 6 bases stayed unmatched. CDR3 in DNA: TGTGCCAGCAGCCCGACTAGCGGGGGTAGGTACAATGAGCAGTTCTTC. Translated, it gives CASSPTSGGRYNEQFF.